The text below deals with one T cell receptor beta chain. The antigen is unknown. The sample belongs to a study of blood T cells in healthy people across ages. Whole-study results and caveats: Unknown donor CMV status possibly confounded expanded clonotype changes.

A J-beta primer mix and a sample-barcoded 5' primer were used in a second PCR of roughly 7 to 12 cycles. In TCRdb, the 5' RACE reads were re-called with MiXCR into one record per CDR3 protein. The sample lists about 680,000 distinct CDR3 sequences; 45% to 50% were seen once. The length of the CDR3 is 16 residues. V was trimmed by 5 bases and J by 8 bases, leaving 24 bases between them. The germline CDR1 and CDR2 sequences are SEHNR and FQNEAQ (reference sequence). The receptor's source is a woman between 55 and 75 years old in good health. Input material: blood. This chain links TRBV7-9 with TRBJ1-1; TRBD1 might be the D (6 bases). The CDR3 DNA reads TGTGCCAGCAGCCAGCTCCTTGGGGGCAGGGAAACCGAAGCTTTCTTT. Its translation: CASSQLLGGRETEAFF.